This TCR beta chain stems from a study of cytomegalovirus exposure and HLA in healthy donors (dated by TCRdb to 2017 to 2019). For context, the study as a whole: An earlier analysis of approximately 640 of the donors reported roughly 300 Gb of sequence data and around 110 million unique TCR beta sequences from some 180 million T cells. An early release covering roughly 600 HLA-typed donors comprised 250 to 350 gigabases of sequencing data and tens of millions of unique TCR sequences. Among the roughly 380 genotyped donors, around 79% belonged to the genetic ancestry cluster associated with self-reported Caucasian donors. The study aimed to test whether cataloging public T cell receptors could reveal signatures of past pathogen exposure. The study used immunosequencing to profile the T cell repertoires of around 600 subjects and linked those repertoires to cytomegalovirus serostatus. Along with the roughly 700-subject first cohort, a separate validation cohort of over a hundred different subjects was used. The study combined high-throughput TCR immunosequencing, statistical association of individual TCRs with disease status, and machine learning to predict cytomegalovirus infection status. A later analysis re-examined previously published TCR beta repertoires from roughly 650 donors and added high-resolution HLA genotyping to investigate patterns of TCR occurrence. The later analysis used no new phenotypic data to find candidate immune exposures, relying instead on TCR beta sequences and their occurrence across donors. An earlier analysis of around 580 of the donors used high-throughput TCR beta sequencing to judge whether each TCR beta V gene segment behaved as functional or pseudogenic. Alongside the repertoire data, information on donor age, sex, ethnicity and CMV serostatus was compiled. A later genetic analysis used genome-wide SNP genotypes for about 65% of the 666 donors, treating that subset as a discovery cohort. All discovery cohort repertoires had been generated on a single sequencing platform. HLA typing covered class I and class II loci at four-digit resolution. Typing coverage varied by locus: about 620-640 donors for A, B, C, DRB1 and DQB1; approximately 520 for DQA1; nearly 610 for DPA1; fewer than 480 for DPB1. Several DR-DQ haplotypes were handled as single units for association and clustering, since linkage in the cohort was strong. Among about 390 genotyped donors of the cohort, an average of about 240,000 unique TCR beta nucleotide sequences were sequenced per donor, roughly 18% of them non-productive. Beyond this particular receptor, the publication reports: In vitro tests confirmed that a few of the cytomegalovirus-associated TCR beta chains recognize cytomegalovirus antigens. The presence/absence analyses assumed that sequencing depth was roughly uniform across donors, and that assumption may not be true. Linkage disequilibrium might explain the correlated functional status among segregating V segments, but an unknown experimental factor could not be excluded. In a later analysis, HLA-associated TCR beta chains showed more clonal expansion and lower generation probabilities than non-associated chains that were equally common. When HLA alleles, especially DR and DQ, strongly co-occurred, attributing TCR associations to individual alleles was difficult. Immune exposure information for the cohort was limited to CMV serostatus. In both the original and validation cohorts, the classifier was reported to diagnose cytomegalovirus status with high specificity and sensitivity. In a later genetic analysis, a missense DCLRE1C variant was associated with V-gene and J-gene trimming of TCR beta chains, and the association was replicated in an independent cohort. A later analysis found that TCR association rates varied across HLA loci, with DRB1 alleles showing the most associated TCRs and HLA-C alleles the fewest. Because the 87-base-pair reads could not distinguish some IMGT-functional V segments, including TRBV6-2 and TRBV6-3, those segments were excluded. An earlier analysis of around 540 of the donors showed that most TCR beta V segments appeared in productive rearrangements either about 87% or about 30% of the time, which broadly matched IMGT annotations. Because some donors lacked HLA typing at each locus, the association tests relied only on the typed subset. Most TCR sequences were observed very rarely across donors, whereas some public TCRs were present in many individuals. A cluster of highly shared sequence variants was judged likely to represent a technical artifact of the sequencing pipeline. At a false discovery rate of 0.05, a later analysis linked under 20,000 TCR beta sequences to specific HLA alleles. According to a later analysis, parvovirus B19, influenza, CMV and Epstein-Barr virus appeared linked to several top co-occurrence clusters. According to a later analysis, most CMV-associated TCR beta chains appeared to be HLA-restricted, and the HLA associations seemed to be driven largely by CMV exposure. According to a later genetic analysis, donors in an Asian-associated ancestry cluster had fewer N-insertions in productive TCRs than the approximately 690-donor mean. A further reported finding was that TCR beta sequences accurately predicted the HLA-A and HLA-B alleles for most subjects in the first cohort. Only TCR beta chains were sequenced in this cohort, and the absence of alpha or paired-chain data limited detectable features. According to the authors, the approach could potentially be generalized to other disease states and immunological phenotypes. In the study, about 150 TCR beta chains were listed as associated with cytomegalovirus. About 17 rarely observed V segments, including chromosome 9 orphons, were excluded from the earlier analysis of about 610 of the donors because counts were too low.

This clone was found a few times. Its antigen specificity is not known. No base quality information exists; no much larger clone differs at one position. Library method: the immunoSEQ multiplex PCR assay. The multiplex PCR relied on a mix of 60 forward primers for TCR Vbeta segments and 13 reverse primers for TCR Jbeta segments. The CDR3 region of rearranged TCR beta genes was amplified from genomic DNA by a multiplex PCR assay. Amplified TCR beta libraries were sequenced as 87-base-pair reads on the Illumina HiSeq System. In the authors' own workflow: A later analysis tallied tens of millions of unique TCR beta chains across the 640 or so repertoires, and roughly 11 million of those chains were shared by two or more donors. Raw reads were error-corrected and collapsed into unique sequences by a nearest-neighbor algorithm in which closely related sequences were merged to remove PCR and sequencing errors. CDR3 sequences were aligned to IMGT reference sequences to assign V, D and J gene segments. For a sequence to be retained, a match of at least six nucleotides was required to both a V gene segment and a J gene segment. A rearrangement counted as productive if the CDR3 had no stop codons and remained in frame with V and J, and every other rearrangement counted as non-productive. Following IMGT convention, CDR3 was defined as the stretch from the second conserved V-encoded cysteine up to the conserved J-encoded phenylalanine. In an earlier analysis of approximately 590 of the donors, sequences lacking an unambiguous match to a single V gene segment were excluded. An earlier analysis of almost 600 of the donors classified V segments as functional when productive rearrangements were above 56.7% and as segregating when the standard deviation between donors was above 5%. To diagnose cytomegalovirus status from the catalog of TCR beta chain sequences, a statistical classification framework was built. In a later analysis, V and J genes were assigned by comparing TCR nucleotide sequences against IMGT/GENE-DB human TR gene sequences. A later analysis assigned CDR3 sequences and most-parsimonious VDJ recombination scenarios with the TCRdist pipeline. In a later analysis, each TCR beta chain was defined by its CDR3 amino acid sequence together with its V-gene family, and reads without a unique V-gene family were excluded. To address suspected cross-contamination and a sequencing artifact, a later analysis removed 550 to 750 highly shared, low-generation-probability nucleotide sequences. In a later analysis, a clonal expansion index for each public chain was calculated from normalized within-repertoire ranks of inferred template counts. In a later analysis, generation probabilities were computed using a VDJ recombination model fitted to out-of-frame rearrangements, and the results were checked against IGoR. Hypergeometric tests were used in a later analysis to score TCR-TCR, TCR-HLA and TCR-CMV co-occurrence, with a repertoire-size bias correction applied to the TCR pairs. To estimate false discovery rates, a later analysis permuted the HLA or CMV assignments 20 times. In a later analysis, co-occurring TCRs were grouped with DBSCAN, and TCRdist sequence similarity was added when clustering was performed within HLA-allele-positive subsets. For co-occurrence clustering, repertoires with fewer than 30,000 or more than 120,000 public chains were excluded, along with roughly 5 repertoires with anomalous nucleotide sharing. The table comes from immuneACCESS by way of TCRdb, which keeps in-frame sequences with V and J called. Part of the clones is missing from these tables; in studies checked, under half for an unresolved V gene and the rest for unknown reasons. That table gives V, J and clone size, and the DNA gave D and trimming. A total of roughly 140,000 clones appear in this sample, about 80% of them only once. Clones ranked in the top ten supply around 2% of the sample.

The cohort consisted of more than 650 healthy bone marrow donors. All cohort members were sampled while nominally healthy, although unrecorded immune exposures were likely present. The donor was CMV seronegative and was included in the group of 352 seronegative cohort members. A peripheral blood sample was collected from each donor, and TCR beta sequencing was performed on peripheral blood mononuclear cells. The Qiagen DNeasy Blood Extraction Kit was used to extract genomic DNA from the blood cell samples. The germline V end is reduced by 5 bases and the J end by 4 bases; junction bases left unmatched: 12. The CDR3 runs 16 amino acids, cysteine and phenylalanine included. Just CDR3 DNA is preserved here, 48 bases in frame from base 1. CDR1 and CDR2 are read off the germline V gene as SGHVS and FQNEAQ.

This chain joins TRBV7-8 to TRBJ2-7, and TRBD1 matches 9 of the central bases. This receptor was identified in a man aged 30 to 45 in good health and CMV-seronegative. Material for sequencing was PBMCs. The encoded CDR3 is CASSHDALTGGYEQYF. The DNA is as follows: TGTGCCAGCAGCCACGATGCCCTGACAGGGGGGTACGAGCAGTACTTC.